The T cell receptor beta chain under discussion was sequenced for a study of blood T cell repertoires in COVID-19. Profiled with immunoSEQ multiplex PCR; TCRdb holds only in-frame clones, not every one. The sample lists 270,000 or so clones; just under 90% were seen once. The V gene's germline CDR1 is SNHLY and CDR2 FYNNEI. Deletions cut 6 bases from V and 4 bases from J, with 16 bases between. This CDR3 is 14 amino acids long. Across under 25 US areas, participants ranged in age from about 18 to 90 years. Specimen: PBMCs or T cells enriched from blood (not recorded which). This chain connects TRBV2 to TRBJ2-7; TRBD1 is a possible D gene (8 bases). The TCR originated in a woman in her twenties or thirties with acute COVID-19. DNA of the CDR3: TGTGCCAGCAGCCTACAGGGGGGGGATTACGAGCAGTACTTC. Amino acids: CASSLQGGDYEQYF.